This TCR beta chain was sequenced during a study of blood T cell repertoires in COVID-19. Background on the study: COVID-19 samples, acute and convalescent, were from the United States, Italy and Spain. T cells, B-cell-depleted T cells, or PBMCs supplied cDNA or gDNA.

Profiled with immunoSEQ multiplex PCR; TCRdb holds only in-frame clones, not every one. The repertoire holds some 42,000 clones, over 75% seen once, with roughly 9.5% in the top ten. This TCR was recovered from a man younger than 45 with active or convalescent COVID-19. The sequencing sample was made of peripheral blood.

This chain's CDR3 is CASSRDSNTGELFF. The CDR3 coding sequence is TGTGCCAGCAGCCGGGACTCCAACACCGGGGAGCTGTTTTTT. The rearrangement uses TRBV2 and TRBJ2-2, with TRBD2 as a possible D gene (6 bases). V was clipped by 6 bases and J by 2 bases, with 10 bases between them. There are 14 residues in the CDR3. Germline assignment: CDR1 SNHLY and CDR2 FYNNEI.